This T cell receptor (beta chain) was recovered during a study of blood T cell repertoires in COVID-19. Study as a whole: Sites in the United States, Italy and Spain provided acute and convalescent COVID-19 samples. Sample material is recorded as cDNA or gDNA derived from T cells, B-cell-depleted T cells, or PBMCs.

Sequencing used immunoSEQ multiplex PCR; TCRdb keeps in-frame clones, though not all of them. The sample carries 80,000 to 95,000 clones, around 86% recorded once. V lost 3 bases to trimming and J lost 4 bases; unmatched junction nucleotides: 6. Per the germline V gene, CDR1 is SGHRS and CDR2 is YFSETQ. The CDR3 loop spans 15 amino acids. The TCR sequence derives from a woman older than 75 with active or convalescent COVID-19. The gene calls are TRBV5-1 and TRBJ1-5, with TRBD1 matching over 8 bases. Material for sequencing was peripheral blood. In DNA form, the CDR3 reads TGCGCCAGCAGCTCGACAGGGGAGGGTAATCAGCCCCAGCATTTT. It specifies CASSSTGEGNQPQHF.